The 29 T cell receptor beta chains in this list originate from one sample, sequenced in a study of blood T cell repertoires in COVID-19. The assay was immunoSEQ multiplex PCR, and TCRdb's table has in-frame clones only and misses some. The profile shows about 85,000 clones, 65% to 85% of them singletons. The sequencing sample was made of peripheral blood. The source of these receptors is a man aged 60 to 75 with acute or convalescent COVID-19.

The chain recombines TRBV11-2 with TRBJ2-1, with 10 bases lining up with TRBD1. With 4 bases clipped from V and 4 bases from J, the junction kept 4 bases outside the gene matches. This CDR3 spans 15 amino acids. Germline V gives CDR1 SGHAT, CDR2 FQNNGV. This CDR3 is CASSSPGQGYNEQFF. The CDR3 DNA is TGTGCCAGCAGCTCGCCGGGACAGGGGTACAATGAGCAGTTCTTC.

The genes are TRBV6-2 or TRBV6-3 and TRBJ1-2; TRBD1 agrees at 7 bases. CDR1 and CDR2 (germline): MNHEY, SVGEGT. The trim removed 5 bases at V and 4 bases at J, leaving 10 bases unmatched. The CDR3 has 15 residues. The CDR3 DNA sequence: TGTGCCAGCAGTACGACAGGGAAGAGACTCTATGGCTACACCTTC. Amino acid sequence: CASSTTGKRLYGYTF.

This sequence joins TRBV11-2 and TRBJ2-3, with 11 bases identical to TRBD2. The germline CDR1 and CDR2 sequences are SGHAT and FQNNGV. The length of the CDR3 is 18 residues. The J segment lost 3 bases and the V segment lost 5 bases, leaving 13 bases of the junction unmatched. The CDR3 loop is CASSIGLAGGPGTDTQYF. The CDR3 DNA reads as TGTGCCAGCAGCATTGGGCTAGCGGGGGGTCCGGGGACAGATACGCAGTATTTT.

This chain connects TRBV6-5 to TRBJ2-7; possibly TRBD2 for D (6 bases). V lost 4 bases and J 6 bases, leaving 7 bases between the germline ends. CDR1 is MNHEY and CDR2 is SVGAGI in the germline V gene. There are 11 residues in the CDR3. The CDR3 coding sequence is TGTGCCAGCAGTTCTAGCGTCGAGCAGTACTTC. Translation gives CASSSSVEQYF.

This clone was recorded a few times. The rearrangement links TRBV28 to TRBJ1-2; D unresolved. The CDR3 runs 13 residues. V shed 1 base and J shed 6 bases, with 9 bases lying between them. Per germline, CDR1 MDHEN and CDR2 SYDVKM. For the CDR3, the DNA is TGTGCCAGCAGTTTATCGGCAGGTGATGGCTACACCTTC. Its translation: CASSLSAGDGYTF.

This rearrangement joins TRBV5-8 to TRBJ1-5; D might be TRBD1 (6 bases). CDR3 size: 17 residues. Trimming removed 0 bases at V and 0 bases at J, with 13 bases between. The germline CDR1 and CDR2 sequences are SGHTS and YDEGEE. CDR3 sequence: CASSLEPGDYSNQPQHF. For the CDR3, the DNA is TGTGCCAGCAGCTTGGAGCCAGGGGATTATAGCAATCAGCCCCAGCATTTT.

The chain links TRBV5-4 to TRBJ1-3, with D possibly being TRBD1 (6 bases). The CDR3 extends over 16 amino acids. The V and J ends lost 4 bases and 0 bases respectively, with 14 bases between them. Germline V gives CDR1 SGHNT, CDR2 YYREEE (reference sequence). The CDR3 nucleotides are TGTGCCAGCAGCCCGGGGGGGCGAAACTCTGGAAACACCATATATTTT. Protein: CASSPGGRNSGNTIYF.

The chain employs TRBV20-1 and TRBJ2-1; TRBD2 matches 7 bases. The CDR3 extends over 10 amino acids. The V gene's germline CDR1 is DFQATT and CDR2 SNEGSKA (reference sequence). V was clipped by 8 bases and J by 7 bases; unmatched bases: 2. The CDR3 spells CSWGGNEQFF. The CDR3 DNA sequence: TGCAGTTGGGGGGGGAATGAGCAGTTCTTC.

V and J are TRBV6-5 and TRBJ1-1; TRBD1 agrees at 12 bases. This CDR3 has 16 residues. Germline V gene data show CDR1 as MNHEY and CDR2 as SVGAGI. With 2 bases clipped from V and 5 bases from J, the junction kept 6 bases outside the gene matches. Written as DNA, the CDR3 is TGTGCCAGCAGTTACGCCGGGACAGGGGGCTGGACTGAAGCTTTCTTT. The encoded protein is CASSYAGTGGWTEAFF.

The chain combines TRBV5-1 with TRBJ1-2; unclear D gene. V lost 5 bases to trimming and J lost 4 bases, with 9 bases between them. Germline lookup yields CDR1 SGHRS and CDR2 YFSETQ. The CDR3 runs to 12 residues. The CDR3 region is CASRRDFYGYTF. CDR3 DNA sequence: TGCGCCAGCAGGAGGGATTTCTATGGCTACACCTTC.

This chain links TRBV6-5 with TRBJ2-1; TRBD1 aligns across 8 bases. The CDR3 covers 12 residues. CDR1 and CDR2 from the germline V gene are MNHEY and SVGAGI. Trimming took 8 bases from V and 4 from J; bases not matched to a gene: 1. CDR3 sequence reads: CASRQGYNEQFF. For the CDR3, the DNA is TGTGCCAGCCGACAGGGGTACAATGAGCAGTTCTTC.

This sequence joins TRBV5-1 and TRBJ1-3, with D unclear. This CDR3 region has 15 residues. V lost 5 bases, J lost 0 bases, and 12 bases lay in between. Germline assignment: CDR1 SGHRS and CDR2 YFSETQ. CDR3 loop: CASRLTESSGNTIYF. The CDR3 DNA follows: TGCGCCAGCAGACTGACGGAGAGCTCTGGAAACACCATATATTTT.

This clone came up once. V gene TRBV6-6 combines with J gene TRBJ1-1, with unresolved D. The CDR3 runs to 13 residues. V gave up 6 bases and J gave up 1 base, with 9 bases separating them. Germline CDR1 reads MNHNY; CDR2 reads SVGAGI (reference sequence). The CDR3 DNA reads TGTGCCAGCAGCGTATCCTGGAACACTGAAGCTTTCTTT. Amino acid sequence: CASSVSWNTEAFF.

The genes are TRBV19 and TRBJ2-1; D is perhaps TRBD2 (5 bases). The CDR3 totals 12 residues. The V end was cut by 10 bases, the J end by 9 bases, with 16 bases between. CDR1 LNHDA and CDR2 SQIVND come from the germline V gene (reference sequence). CDR3 region: CATRRGAGEQFF. The CDR3 DNA follows: TGTGCCACCCGTCGGGGTGCTGGTGAGCAGTTCTTC.

This clone was seen once. V gene TRBV5-1 combines with J gene TRBJ2-2; TRBD1 agrees at 7 bases. This CDR3 has 16 residues. V shed 4 bases and J 4 bases; nucleotides not matched to a gene: 10. In germline, CDR1 is SGHRS, CDR2 YFSETQ. CDR3 bases: TGCGCCAGCAGCCGCGACAGGGATCGGATCACCGGGGAGCTGTTTTTT. Amino acid sequence: CASSRDRDRITGELFF. Full variable domain (outside the CDR3, taken from reference TRBV5-1 and TRBJ2-2): KAGVTQTPRYLIKTRGQQVTLSCSPISGHRSVSWYQQTPGQGLQFLFEYFSETQRNKGNFPGRFSGRQFSNSRSEMNVSTLELGDSALYLCASSRDRDRITGELFFGEGSRLTVL.

V usage is TRBV7-3 and J usage is TRBJ2-3; unclear D gene. The CDR3 has 14 residues. The germline CDR1 and CDR2 sequences are SGHTA and FQGTGA. The V gene lost 4 bases and the J gene lost 0 bases, with 8 bases spanning the gap. The CDR3 is CASSSYSSTDTQYF. The CDR3 DNA sequence: TGTGCCAGCAGCTCCTACAGTAGCACAGATACGCAGTATTTT.

V gene TRBV5-1 combines with J gene TRBJ1-2; 7 bases map to TRBD1. J was trimmed by 6 bases and V by 3 bases; bases with no gene match: 8. The CDR3 sequence is 14 residues long. In germline, CDR1 is SGHRS, CDR2 YFSETQ. In DNA form, the CDR3 reads TGCGCCAGCAGCTCCAGACAGGGTGGCGATGGCTACACCTTC. It translates to CASSSRQGGDGYTF.

V gene TRBV19 combines with J gene TRBJ1-3; 10 bases are a match to TRBD1. With 6 bases clipped from V and 0 bases from J, the junction kept 5 bases outside the gene matches. The CDR3 loop spans 16 amino acids. Looked up from germline, CDR1 is LNHDA and CDR2 is SQIVND (reference sequence). This CDR3 reads CASSTRQGASGNTIYF. The CDR3, as DNA: TGTGCCAGTAGCACACGACAGGGGGCCTCTGGAAACACCATATATTTT.

The chain is built from TRBV5-1 and TRBJ2-5, with D possibly matching TRBD2 (5 bases). The CDR3 loop spans 15 amino acids. Trimming took 4 bases from V and 7 from J, leaving 20 bases between them. Germline V gives CDR1 SGHRS, CDR2 YFSETQ. CDR3 sequence (DNA): TGCGCCAGCAGCCTTTCGGACTTCAAAGGAGGGACCCAGTACTTC. The encoded protein is CASSLSDFKGGTQYF.

The chain has TRBV5-5 and TRBJ1-2; maybe TRBD1 (5 bases). This CDR3 region has 15 residues. V lost 2 bases and J lost 3, with 14 bases in between. Germline values: CDR1 SGHKS, CDR2 YYEKEE (reference sequence). The CDR3 here is CASSLRTTGDYGYTF. The CDR3 DNA follows: TGTGCCAGCAGCTTACGAACTACGGGGGACTATGGCTACACCTTC.

The V call is TRBV19, the J call TRBJ2-3; D gene ambiguous. The V gene lost 7 bases and the J gene lost 0 bases, with 8 bases spanning the gap. There are 13 residues in the CDR3. CDR1 and CDR2 from the germline V gene are LNHDA and SQIVND (reference sequence). The chain's CDR3 is CASKHPSTDTQYF. For the CDR3, the DNA is TGTGCCAGTAAACACCCCAGCACAGATACGCAGTATTTT.

The chain uses TRBV12-5 and TRBJ2-7; TRBD1 agrees at 7 bases. V was clipped by 1 base and J by 6 bases; unmatched bases: 3. CDR3 length: 13 residues. Germline CDR1 LGHNT, CDR2 FRNRAP. This CDR3 is CASGLGSGGEQYF. CDR3 nucleotide sequence: TGTGCTAGTGGTTTGGGGTCAGGGGGCGAGCAGTACTTC.

CDR3 nucleotide sequence: TGTGCCAGCAGCCCAACGGACAGTCCTGGGGAGCAGTACTTC. Translating gives CASSPTDSPGEQYF. This chain connects TRBV9 to TRBJ2-7; D might be TRBD1 (6 bases). Trimming shortened V by 4 bases and J by 7 bases, and 18 bases separated the two germline ends. The CDR3 is made up of 14 amino acids. The V gene's germline CDR1 is SGDLS and CDR2 YYNGEE.

The chain has TRBV11-2 and TRBJ1-1, with D maybe TRBD1 (5 bases). V lost 4 bases and J lost 3, with 18 bases in between. CDR3 length equals 16 residues. Germline values: CDR1 SGHAT, CDR2 FQNNGV. The CDR3 sequence is CASSSLFSTGDTEAFF. CDR3 nucleotide sequence: TGTGCCAGCAGCTCGTTATTCTCTACGGGGGACACTGAAGCTTTCTTT.

This chain connects TRBV19 to TRBJ1-1; D remains ambiguous. The V gene's germline CDR1 is LNHDA and CDR2 SQIVND (reference sequence). The germline V and J ends were trimmed by 3 bases and 5 bases, with 13 bases remaining between them. The CDR3 is 14 amino acids. CDR3 protein: CASSMILLETEAFF. DNA of the CDR3: TGTGCCAGTAGTATGATCTTACTGGAGACTGAAGCTTTCTTT.

The chain recombines TRBV28 with TRBJ1-5, with D maybe TRBD1 (5 bases). Trimming left V 6 bases short and J 9 bases short, with 18 bases between. The CDR3 is made up of 14 amino acids. Germline CDR1 MDHEN, CDR2 SYDVKM. The CDR3 spells CASRDAKGVSPQHF. As DNA, the CDR3 is TGTGCCAGCAGAGACGCGAAAGGGGTTTCGCCCCAGCATTTT.

V and J are TRBV5-1 and TRBJ1-1, with D maybe TRBD1 (6 bases). V lost 5 bases, J lost 0 bases, and 20 bases lay in between. CDR3 length equals 17 residues. In germline, CDR1 is SGHRS, CDR2 YFSETQ. CDR3: CASRSSQGLLVNTEAFF. In DNA form, the CDR3 reads TGCGCCAGCAGATCTTCACAGGGTTTGCTCGTGAACACTGAAGCTTTCTTT.

This chain links TRBV7-8 with TRBJ1-2; 11 bases line up with TRBD1. The CDR3 sequence is 17 residues long. Trimming cost V 5 bases and J 6 bases; bases outside gene matches: 14. CDR1 is SGHVS and CDR2 is FQNEAQ in the germline V gene. The CDR3 reads CASSPSGQGARLNGYTF. The CDR3, as DNA: TGTGCCAGCAGCCCCAGCGGACAGGGGGCGAGATTAAATGGCTACACCTTC.

This rearrangement joins TRBV5-6 to TRBJ2-5, with D hard to call. V shed 3 bases and J shed 1 base, with 7 bases lying between them. From germline, CDR1 is SGHDT and CDR2 YYEEEE. CDR3 length: 13 amino acids. The CDR3 nucleotides are TGTGCCAGCAGCTCCACAGTCCAAGAGACCCAGTACTTC. Translating it yields CASSSTVQETQYF.